Each of the 14 T cell receptor beta chains below was sequenced from the same sample in a study of blood T cell repertoires in COVID-19. Profiling relied on immunoSEQ multiplex PCR, and the TCRdb table lists in-frame clones only, not all of them. Of 400,000 to 550,000 clones in the sample, 87% were seen once. The sample consisted of PBMCs or T cells enriched from blood (not recorded which). Receptor source: a woman younger than 30 with acute COVID-19.

This clone was seen just once. J is TRBJ1-1 and V is TRBV5-4, with 10 bases identical to TRBD1. With V trimmed by 7 bases and J by 7 bases, 4 bases remained unmatched. The CDR3 sequence is 12 residues long. Germline V gene data show CDR1 as SGHNT and CDR2 as YYREEE (reference sequence). CDR3 amino acids: CASGRDRGEAFF. CDR3 sequence (DNA): TGTGCCAGCGGCCGGGACAGGGGTGAAGCTTTCTTT.

J is TRBJ2-1 and V is TRBV4-2; TRBD2 matches at 15 bases. CDR1 and CDR2 (germline): LGHNA, YNFKEQ. V lost 4 bases, J lost 2 bases, and 6 bases stayed unmatched. This CDR3 has 18 amino acids. The CDR3 nucleotides are TGTGCCAGCAGCCCTAGGACTAGCGGGGGGGTTACCTACAATGAGCAGTTCTTC. This encodes CASSPRTSGGVTYNEQFF.

This chain links TRBV7-3 with TRBJ2-1; D call uncertain. CDR1 and CDR2 from the germline V gene are SGHTA and FQGTGA. The CDR3 extends over 13 amino acids. The V end lost 0 bases, the J end lost 7 bases, and 7 bases lay between the germline ends. The CDR3: CASSLTFQNEQFF. CDR3 coding DNA: TGTGCCAGCAGCTTAACGTTCCAAAATGAGCAGTTCTTC.

The chain joins TRBV11-2 to TRBJ1-1; D uncertain. Germline CDR1 and CDR2: SGHAT and FQNNGV. Trimming stripped 5 bases from V and 5 bases from J, with 12 bases between. This CDR3 is 13 amino acids long. This chain's CDR3 is CASSGGRRTEAFF. The CDR3, as DNA: TGTGCCAGCAGCGGCGGCAGAAGGACTGAAGCTTTCTTT.

The chain links TRBV6-5 to TRBJ1-6; tentative D call: TRBD1 (5 bases). The CDR3 has 14 amino acids. CDR1 is MNHEY, CDR2 SVGAGI, per germline. Trimming shortened V by 6 bases and J by 5 bases, and 11 bases separated the two germline ends. For the CDR3, the DNA is TGTGCCAGCAGCCTAGACAGACATAATTCACCCCTCCACTTT. Translation gives CASSLDRHNSPLHF.

The J gene is TRBJ2-2, the V gene TRBV30; TRBD2 might be the D (5 bases). This CDR3 comprises 14 residues. Germline loops: CDR1 GTSNPN, CDR2 SVGIG (reference sequence). V was pared by 1 base and J by 0 bases, with 6 bases between. The CDR3 DNA reads as TGTGCCTGGAGTGGAGGGCCGAACACCGGGGAGCTGTTTTTT. Translating gives CAWSGGPNTGELFF.

This sequence joins TRBV7-2 and TRBJ1-5, with 7 bases fitting TRBD1. Germline V gives CDR1 SGHTA, CDR2 FQGNSA. V lost 4 bases to trimming and J lost 11 bases; unmatched junction nucleotides: 8. This CDR3 has 13 residues. CDR3 nucleotide sequence: TGTGCCAGCAGCTCGACAGGGTGGAACTCCCAGCATTTT. Translation gives CASSSTGWNSQHF.

The chain joins TRBV29-1 to TRBJ2-4, with a possible D match to TRBD1 (6 bases). The CDR3 covers 15 residues. The V and J ends lost 3 bases and 0 bases respectively, with 12 bases between them. Germline-derived CDR1 and CDR2 are SQVTM and ANQGSEA. The CDR3 here is CSVETGYGAKNIQYF. The CDR3 bases are TGCAGCGTTGAGACAGGATACGGAGCCAAAAACATTCAGTACTTC.

The chain joins TRBV4-1 to TRBJ2-7; 8 bases match TRBD2. This CDR3 has 17 residues. The trim removed 1 base at V and 2 bases at J, leaving 10 bases unmatched. Germline V gene sequence: CDR1 MGHRA, CDR2 YSYEKL. CDR3 nucleotide sequence: TGCGCCAGCAGCCAAGGACCAATGACTAGCGCTACCTACGAGCAGTACTTC. Amino acid sequence: CASSQGPMTSATYEQYF.

V usage is TRBV18 and J usage is TRBJ1-2; 8 positions match TRBD1. The V segment lost 0 bases and the J segment 6 bases; nucleotides outside the gene matches: 6. This CDR3 comprises 15 residues. The germline V gene has CDR1 KGHSH and CDR2 LQKENI. CDR3 DNA: TGTGCCAGCTCACCACCGAGTCGGACAGGGAATGGCTACACCTTC. Translation gives CASSPPSRTGNGYTF.

The chain recombines TRBV6-5 with TRBJ2-5; D is possibly TRBD2 (6 bases). The V and J ends lost 9 bases and 4 bases respectively, with 9 bases between them. The V gene's germline CDR1 is MNHEY and CDR2 SVGAGI. This CDR3 is 11 amino acids long. CDR3 protein: CASYGGETQYF. CDR3 DNA sequence: TGTGCCAGTTACGGGGGAGAGACCCAGTACTTC.

V gene TRBV6-5 combines with J gene TRBJ2-5; 8 nucleotides match TRBD1. J lost 5 bases, V lost 8 bases, and 10 bases had no gene match. Germline assignment: CDR1 MNHEY and CDR2 SVGAGI. This CDR3 contains 14 residues. The CDR3 nucleotides are TGTGCCAGCGGGACAGGCGAGATTTCGGAGACCCAGTACTTC. It translates to CASGTGEISETQYF.

The sample holds a few counts of this clone. This chain connects TRBV6-5 to TRBJ1-1; D remains unclear. Looked up from germline, CDR1 is MNHEY and CDR2 is SVGAGI. The CDR3 contains 16 residues. The V end lost 0 bases, the J end lost 1 base, and 12 bases lay between the germline ends. The CDR3 nucleotides are TGTGCCAGCAGTTACTCGATCGGGGTAGGGAACACTGAAGCTTTCTTT. The encoded protein is CASSYSIGVGNTEAFF.

The gene calls are TRBV13 and TRBJ2-1; the match to TRBD2 covers 10 bases. The CDR3 has 16 residues. Looked up from germline, CDR1 is PRHDT and CDR2 is FYEKMQ (reference sequence). Unmatched junction bases numbered 10, after V lost 4 bases and J lost 7 bases. CDR3 coding DNA: TGTGCCAGCAGCTCCCGTGTAAGCGGGGGGGCAAATGAGCAGTTCTTC. It encodes CASSSRVSGGANEQFF.